Following are 21 T cell receptor beta chains from one sample sequenced in a study of metastatic and nonmetastatic thyroid tumors. From the PCR reads, TCRdb re-called clones with MiXCR. The sample consists of about 35,000 clones, approximately 20% of them appearing once. There were no patients who had received any treatment before thyroid surgery. The sample was blood. Receptor source: a female donor with papillary thyroid cancer or a benign thyroid nodule (not recorded which). Some clones in this sample may be carry-over from other donors' samples.

This clone was detected ten times or more. The rearrangement uses TRBV20-1 and TRBJ2-1; 7 bases match TRBD2. The CDR3 extends over 11 amino acids. Germline CDR1 is DFQATT and CDR2 is SNEGSKA (reference sequence). For the CDR3, the DNA is TGCAGGCCCGAGGCGGGAGATACTCAGTTCTTC. Translated: CRPEAGDTQFF.

This clone was recorded a few times. A read error is possible here, since a much larger clone lies one base away. Other DNA sequences in the same sample also yield this CDR3. The J gene is TRBJ1-2, the V gene TRBV6-6; D is ambiguous. This CDR3 spans 13 amino acids. Germline V gene data show CDR1 as MNHNY and CDR2 as SVGAGI (reference sequence). In nucleotides, the CDR3 is TGTGCCAGCAGTTATTCTGACATAAAGGGCTACGCCTTC. Protein product: CASSYSDIKGYAF.

This clone came up many times. Distinct nucleotide sequences in the sample also encode this CDR3. The chain recombines TRBV28 with TRBJ2-1; 10 nucleotides align to TRBD2. V lost 2 bases to trimming and J lost 5 bases; unmatched junction nucleotides: 15. The CDR3 runs to 19 residues. Germline assignment: CDR1 MDHEN and CDR2 SYDVKM. The CDR3 DNA is TGTGCCAGCAGTTTAAGGCTTACTAGCGGGACACTGTTGGACAATGAGCAGTTCTTC. Its protein product is CASSLRLTSGTLLDNEQFF.

The sample holds many counts of this clone. The J gene is TRBJ1-3, the V gene TRBV20-1; maybe TRBD1 (5 bases). The CDR3 is made up of 15 amino acids. The V gene lost 0 bases and the J gene lost 4 bases, with 13 bases spanning the gap. In germline, CDR1 is DFQATT, CDR2 SNEGSKA (reference sequence). The DNA for the CDR3 is TGCAGTGCTAGAGATCCGAGGGGAGCGGGAAACACCATATATTTT. Protein sequence: CSARDPRGAGNTIYF.

This clone was seen ten or more times. The chain employs TRBV9 and TRBJ1-1; tentatively, D is TRBD1 (5 bases). The CDR3 is 15 residues long. Trimming took off 4 bases at V and 4 bases at J, with 17 bases between the two ends. Germline V CDR1 and CDR2: SGDLS, YYNGEE. For the CDR3, the DNA is TGTGCCAGCAGCCCAAAAAGGGGTAGTGTCACTGAAGCTTTCTTT. It translates to CASSPKRGSVTEAFF.

This clone occurred many times. The V gene is TRBV5-1, the J gene TRBJ2-7; D is unclear. The CDR3 runs to 12 residues. In germline, CDR1 is SGHRS, CDR2 YFSETQ. V was trimmed by 4 bases and J by 6 bases, leaving 11 bases between them. CDR3 loop: CASSPLFPEQYF. The CDR3 nucleotides read TGCGCCAGCAGCCCCCTTTTCCCCGAGCAGTACTTC.

This clone was seen many times. The V gene is TRBV20-1, the J gene TRBJ1-2; D is ambiguous. V lost 3 bases to trimming and J lost 3 bases, with 11 bases between them. The CDR3 contains 13 residues. CDR1 is DFQATT and CDR2 is SNEGSKA in the germline V gene (reference sequence). This CDR3 reads CSASEDGHYGYTF. The CDR3 DNA sequence: TGCAGTGCTAGTGAGGACGGACACTATGGCTACACCTTC.

V is TRBV30 and J is TRBJ1-2; D unclear. This CDR3 is built from 13 residues. V was clipped by 0 bases and J by 6 bases, with 11 bases between them. Germline CDR1 GTSNPN, CDR2 SVGIG (reference sequence). The CDR3 loop reads CAWSVLPGDGYTF. Written as DNA, the CDR3 is TGTGCCTGGAGTGTACTCCCAGGAGATGGCTACACCTTC.

This clone was seen a single time. CDR3 amino acids: CASSLGGTMSGEQYF. For the CDR3, the DNA is TGCGCCAGCAGCCTAGGGGGCACGATGTCGGGGGAGCAGTACTTC. J is TRBJ2-7 and V is TRBV5-1; the match to TRBD1 covers 7 bases. The CDR3 is made up of 15 amino acids. In germline, CDR1 is SGHRS, CDR2 YFSETQ. J gave up 7 bases and V 4 bases, and 14 bases lay outside the gene matches.

Concerning this clone: It may be a read error: a sequence one base away is much more abundant. The chain is built from TRBV4-2 and TRBJ1-1; TRBD1 might be the D (6 bases). The CDR3 has 14 residues. Germline lookup yields CDR1 LGHNA and CDR2 YNFKEQ. The CDR3 spells CATSRDKARTEALF. The CDR3 nucleotides read TGTGCCACTTCGCGGGACAAGGCCCGGACTGAAGCTCTCTTT.

This clone was recorded many times. The genes are TRBV6-1 and TRBJ2-3; TRBD2 agrees at 11 bases. The CDR3 extends over 16 amino acids. J gave up 1 base and V 5 bases, and 5 bases lay outside the gene matches. Germline V gives CDR1 MNHNS, CDR2 SASEGT. The chain's CDR3 is CASSRIAGGGTDTQYF. The DNA of the CDR3 is TGTGCCAGCAGTCGTATAGCGGGGGGGGGCACAGATACGCAGTATTTT.

The sample holds many counts of this clone. The chain joins TRBV20-1 to TRBJ2-7; maybe TRBD1 (5 bases). The V and J ends lost 0 bases and 5 bases respectively, with 14 bases between them. Germline V lookup: CDR1 DFQATT, CDR2 SNEGSKA (reference sequence). CDR3 length equals 14 residues. The CDR3 DNA is TGCAGTGCTAGAGAGGCTAGGCAGGGCCACGAGCAGTACTTC. Translating it yields CSAREARQGHEQYF.

This clone has ten or more counts. V gene TRBV20-1 combines with J gene TRBJ2-2, with 10 bases identical to TRBD2. V gave up 6 bases and J gave up 4 bases; unmatched junction bases: 8. CDR1 and CDR2 (germline): DFQATT, SNEGSKA (reference sequence). The length of the CDR3 is 15 residues. In DNA form, the CDR3 reads TGCAGTGCCTCGGGTCTAGCGGGAGCCACCGGGGAGCTGTTTTTT. Residues: CSASGLAGATGELFF.

About this clone itself: It may be a read error: a sequence one base away is much more abundant. The identical CDR3 is also encoded by other nucleotide sequences in the sample. CDR3 sequence: CASSRWGGRAGETQYF. The CDR3 DNA follows: TGTGCCAGTAGTAGGTGGGGCGGGAGGGCAGGTGAGACCCAGTACTTC. This chain uses TRBV19 with TRBJ2-5, with 9 bases lining up with TRBD2. The V gene's germline CDR1 is LNHDA and CDR2 SQIVND (reference sequence). J gave up 5 bases and V 4 bases, and 11 bases lay outside the gene matches. CDR3 size: 16 residues.

This clone was recorded many times. The chain uses TRBV28 and TRBJ2-7, with 11 positions matching TRBD2. The CDR3 extends over 14 amino acids. Germline CDR1 MDHEN, CDR2 SYDVKM. V gave up 7 bases and J gave up 7 bases; unmatched junction bases: 9. The CDR3 DNA is TGTGCCAGCACCCTAGCGGGAGGAAGGTGGGAGCAGTACTTC. Translated, it gives CASTLAGGRWEQYF. Full variable domain (missing parts from reference TRBV28 and TRBJ2-7): DVKVTQSSRYLVKRTGEKVFLECVQDMDHENMFWYRQDPGLGLRLIYFSYDVKMKEKGDIPEGYSVSREKKERFSLILESASTNQTSMYLCASTLAGGRWEQYFGPGTRLTVT.

With regard to this clone: Possible read error: a much larger clone is one base away. Other DNA sequences in the same sample also yield this CDR3. This chain links TRBV20-1 with TRBJ2-7; either TRBD1 or TRBD2 may fit D (5 bases each). Per the germline V gene, CDR1 is DFQATT and CDR2 is SNEGSKA (reference sequence). The germline V and J ends were trimmed by 8 bases and 4 bases, with 12 bases remaining between them. The CDR3 covers 11 residues. DNA of the CDR3: TGCAGTCTGGGACGGGCTTACGAGCAGTACTTC. Protein sequence: CSLGRAYEQYF.

There are many counts of this clone. This chain connects TRBV11-3 to TRBJ2-5; TRBD2 matches 9 bases. The CDR3 extends over 15 amino acids. Germline V gene data show CDR1 as SGHNT and CDR2 as YENEEA. V was clipped by 4 bases and J by 4 bases; unmatched bases: 7. The CDR3 nucleotides read TGTGCCAGCAGCTCCCACGCGGGAGGGCCAGAGACCCAGTACTTC. Protein: CASSSHAGGPETQYF. The full variable domain, its missing parts supplied by reference TRBV11-3 and TRBJ2-5, is EAGVVQSPRYKIIEKKQPVAFWCNPISGHNTLYWYLQNLGQGPELLIRYENEEAVDDSQLPKDRFSAERLKGVDSTLKIQPAELGDSAVYLCASSSHAGGPETQYFGPGTRLLVL.

This clone was recorded at least ten times. This chain connects TRBV20-1 to TRBJ2-2, with 13 nucleotides matching TRBD2. The germline CDR1 and CDR2 sequences are DFQATT and SNEGSKA (reference sequence). The CDR3 has 17 residues. V trimming: 0 bases; J trimming: 5 bases; junction bases outside the gene matches: 6. CDR3 in amino acids: CSARELRTSGSTGELFF. The CDR3 nucleotides read TGCAGTGCTAGAGAACTAAGGACTAGCGGGAGTACCGGGGAGCTGTTTTTT.

J is TRBJ2-1 and V is TRBV5-1; D is undetermined. This CDR3 contains 14 residues. The germline CDR1 and CDR2 sequences are SGHRS and YFSETQ. V lost 5 bases and J lost 6, with 15 bases in between. The CDR3 region has the DNA TGCGCCAGCAGGGGGTTACTAACCTCCAATGAGCAGTTCTTC. Encoded protein: CASRGLLTSNEQFF. Supplemented by reference TRBV5-1 and TRBJ2-1, the full variable domain reads KAGVTQTPRYLIKTRGQQVTLSCSPISGHRSVSWYQQTPGQGLQFLFEYFSETQRNKGNFPGRFSGRQFSNSRSEMNVSTLELGDSALYLCASRGLLTSNEQFFGPGTRLTVL.

The sample holds many counts of this clone. This chain uses TRBV28 with TRBJ2-1; no firm D call. CDR1 and CDR2 from the germline V gene are MDHEN and SYDVKM. Between the trimmed V and J ends, which lost 8 bases and 2 bases, there was a span of 10 bases. The CDR3 has 13 amino acids. The CDR3 loop is CASELNPYNEQFF. In DNA form, the CDR3 reads TGTGCCAGCGAACTTAACCCCTACAATGAGCAGTTCTTC.

V usage is TRBV15 and J usage is TRBJ2-7; a possible D gene is TRBD2 (5 bases). Germline V gene data show CDR1 as LNHNV and CDR2 as YYDKDF (reference sequence). The CDR3 has 16 amino acids. V lost 4 bases, J lost 6 bases, and 22 bases lay in between. CDR3 sequence: CATSTRRRGLSPEQYF. As DNA, the CDR3 is TGTGCCACCAGCACAAGGCGGCGAGGGCTGTCCCCCGAGCAGTACTTC.